This T cell receptor (beta chain) was found in a study of monozygotic twins with inflammatory bowel disease. Germline assignment: CDR1 MDHEN and CDR2 SYDVKM. The CDR3 length is 14 residues. TCRdb re-called the 5' RACE reads and gives one entry per CDR3 protein, without DNA. This sample lists around 410,000 distinct CDR3 sequences; its ten largest clones have 2% to 2.5%. General study results and limits: Patient-specific immunosuppressive treatments may have made repertoires more variable. Against healthy co-twins, IBD patients had lower TCRbeta diversity (measured by inverse Simpson).

As for this clonotype: The antigen is not known.

What was sequenced was blood. The chain has TRBV28 and TRBJ2-5; TCRdb's D call of TRBD1 is untestable without DNA. The clonotype was recovered from a human donor with ulcerative colitis or Crohn's disease, or a healthy co-twin of an affected twin (not recorded which). The CDR3 sequence is CASSFGGSGETQYF.